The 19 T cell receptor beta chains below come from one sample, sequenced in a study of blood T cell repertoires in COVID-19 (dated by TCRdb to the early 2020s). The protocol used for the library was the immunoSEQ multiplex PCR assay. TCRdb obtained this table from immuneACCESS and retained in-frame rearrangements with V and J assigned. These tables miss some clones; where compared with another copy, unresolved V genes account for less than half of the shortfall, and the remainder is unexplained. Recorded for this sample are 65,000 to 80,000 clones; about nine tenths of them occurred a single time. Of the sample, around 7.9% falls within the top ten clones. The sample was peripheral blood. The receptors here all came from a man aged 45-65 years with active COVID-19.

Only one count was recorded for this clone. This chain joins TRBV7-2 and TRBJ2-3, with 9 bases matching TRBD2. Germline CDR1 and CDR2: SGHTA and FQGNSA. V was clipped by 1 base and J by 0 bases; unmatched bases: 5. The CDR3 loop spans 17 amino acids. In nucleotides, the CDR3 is TGTGCCAGCAGCTTAGGGCTAGCGGGGATCAGCACAGATACGCAGTATTTT. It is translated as CASSLGLAGISTDTQYF.

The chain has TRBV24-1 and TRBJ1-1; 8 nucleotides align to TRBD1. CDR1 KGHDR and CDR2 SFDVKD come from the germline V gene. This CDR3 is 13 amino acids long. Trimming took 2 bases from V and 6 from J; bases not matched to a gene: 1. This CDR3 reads CATSDYRGSEAFF. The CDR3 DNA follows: TGTGCCACCAGTGATTACAGGGGGTCTGAAGCTTTCTTT.

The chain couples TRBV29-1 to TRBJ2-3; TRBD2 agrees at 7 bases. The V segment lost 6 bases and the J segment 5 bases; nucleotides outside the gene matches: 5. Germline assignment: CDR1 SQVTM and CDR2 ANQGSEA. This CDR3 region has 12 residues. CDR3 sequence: CSVGREEDTQYF. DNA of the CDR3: TGCAGCGTAGGACGGGAGGAAGATACGCAGTATTTT.

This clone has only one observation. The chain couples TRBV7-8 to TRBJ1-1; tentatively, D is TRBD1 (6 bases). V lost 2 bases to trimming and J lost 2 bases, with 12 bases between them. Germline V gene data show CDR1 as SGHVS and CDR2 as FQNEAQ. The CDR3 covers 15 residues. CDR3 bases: TGTGCCAGCAGCTTAATACAGACAGGAAACACTGAAGCTTTCTTT. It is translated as CASSLIQTGNTEAFF.

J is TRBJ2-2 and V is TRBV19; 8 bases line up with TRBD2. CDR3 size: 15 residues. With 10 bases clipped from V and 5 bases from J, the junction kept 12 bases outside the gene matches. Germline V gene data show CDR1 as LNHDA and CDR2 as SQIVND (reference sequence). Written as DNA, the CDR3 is TGTGCCACCCTCCCGGGGGGGAGAGGGACCGGGGAGCTGTTTTTT. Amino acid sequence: CATLPGGRGTGELFF. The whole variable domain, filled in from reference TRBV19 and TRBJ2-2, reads DGGITQSPKYLFRKEGQNVTLSCEQNLNHDAMYWYRQDPGQGLRLIYYSQIVNDFQKGDIAEGYSVSREKKESFPLTVTSAQKNPTAFYLCATLPGGRGTGELFFGEGSRLTVL.

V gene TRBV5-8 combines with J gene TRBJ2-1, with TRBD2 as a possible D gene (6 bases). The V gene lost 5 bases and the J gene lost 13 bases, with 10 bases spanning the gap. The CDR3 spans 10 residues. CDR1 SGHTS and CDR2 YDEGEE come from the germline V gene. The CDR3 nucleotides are TGTGCCAGCAGAGGAGGGGATCAGTTCTTC. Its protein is CASRGGDQFF.

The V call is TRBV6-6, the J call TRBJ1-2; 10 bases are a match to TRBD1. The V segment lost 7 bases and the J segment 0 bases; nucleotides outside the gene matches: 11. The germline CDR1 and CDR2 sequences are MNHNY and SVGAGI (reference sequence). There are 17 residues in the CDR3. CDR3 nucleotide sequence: TGTGCCAGCACCCGATCTGGGACAGGGGATTCTAACTATGGCTACACCTTC. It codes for CASTRSGTGDSNYGYTF.

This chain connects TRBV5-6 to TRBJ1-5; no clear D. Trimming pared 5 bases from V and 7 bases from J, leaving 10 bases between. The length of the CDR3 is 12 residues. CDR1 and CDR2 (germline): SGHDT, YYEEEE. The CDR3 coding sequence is TGTGCCAGCAGTCGAAGTCGGCAGCCCCAGCATTTT. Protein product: CASSRSRQPQHF.

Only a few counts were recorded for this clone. CDR3 sequence: CASSLGQGNEKLFF. CDR3 nucleotides: TGTGCCAGCAGCTTAGGACAGGGGAATGAAAAACTGTTTTTT. The gene calls are TRBV7-9 and TRBJ1-4, with 8 bases aligning to TRBD1. CDR1 and CDR2 from the germline V gene are SEHNR and FQNEAQ (reference sequence). The J segment lost 5 bases and the V segment lost 1 base, leaving 0 bases of the junction unmatched. The CDR3 length is 14 residues. Supplemented by reference TRBV7-9 and TRBJ1-4, the full variable domain reads DTGVSQNPRHKITKRGQNVTFRCDPISEHNRLYWYRQTLGQGPEFLTYFQNEAQLEKSRLLSDRFSAERPKGSFSTLEIQRTEQGDSAMYLCASSLGQGNEKLFFGSGTQLSVL.

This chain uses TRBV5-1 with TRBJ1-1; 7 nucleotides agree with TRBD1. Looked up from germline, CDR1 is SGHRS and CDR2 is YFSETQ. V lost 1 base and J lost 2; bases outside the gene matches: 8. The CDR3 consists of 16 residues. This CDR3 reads CASSLRAGGSNTEAFF. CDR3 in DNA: TGCGCCAGCAGCTTGAGGGCAGGGGGGTCAAACACTGAAGCTTTCTTT.

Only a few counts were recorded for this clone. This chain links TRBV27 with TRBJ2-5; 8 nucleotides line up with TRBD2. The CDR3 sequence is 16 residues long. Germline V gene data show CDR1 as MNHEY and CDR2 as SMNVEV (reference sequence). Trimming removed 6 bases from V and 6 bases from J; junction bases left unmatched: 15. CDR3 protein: CASRTGAGGALQTQYF. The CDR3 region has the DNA TGTGCCAGCAGGACCGGTGCGGGGGGAGCCCTACAGACCCAGTACTTC.

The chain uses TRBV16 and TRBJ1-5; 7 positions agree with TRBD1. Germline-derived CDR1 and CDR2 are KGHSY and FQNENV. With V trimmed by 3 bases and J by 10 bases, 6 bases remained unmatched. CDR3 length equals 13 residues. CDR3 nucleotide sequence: TGTGCCAGCAGCCAGCATTACAGGGGTCCCCAGCATTTT. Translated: CASSQHYRGPQHF.

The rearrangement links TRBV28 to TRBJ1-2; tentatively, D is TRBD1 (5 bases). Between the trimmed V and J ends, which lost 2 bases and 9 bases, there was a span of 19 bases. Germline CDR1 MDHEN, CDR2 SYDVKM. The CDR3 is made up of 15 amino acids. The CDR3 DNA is TGTGCCAGCAGTTTAATTGACATGGGGCGATGGAGCTACACCTTC. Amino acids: CASSLIDMGRWSYTF.

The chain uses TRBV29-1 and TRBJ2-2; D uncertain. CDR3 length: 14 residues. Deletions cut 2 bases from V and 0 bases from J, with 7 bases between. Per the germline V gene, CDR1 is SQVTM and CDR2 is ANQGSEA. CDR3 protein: CSVESMSNTGELFF. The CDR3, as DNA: TGCAGCGTTGAATCTATGTCGAACACCGGGGAGCTGTTTTTT.

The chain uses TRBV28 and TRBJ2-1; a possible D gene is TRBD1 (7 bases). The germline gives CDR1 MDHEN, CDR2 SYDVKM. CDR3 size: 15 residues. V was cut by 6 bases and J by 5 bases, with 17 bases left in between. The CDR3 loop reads CASSPTQGGHNEQFF. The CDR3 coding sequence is TGTGCCAGCAGCCCCACCCAGGGGGGCCACAATGAGCAGTTCTTC. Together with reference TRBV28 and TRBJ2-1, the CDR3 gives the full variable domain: DVKVTQSSRYLVKRTGEKVFLECVQDMDHENMFWYRQDPGLGLRLIYFSYDVKMKEKGDIPEGYSVSREKKERFSLILESASTNQTSMYLCASSPTQGGHNEQFFGPGTRLTVL.

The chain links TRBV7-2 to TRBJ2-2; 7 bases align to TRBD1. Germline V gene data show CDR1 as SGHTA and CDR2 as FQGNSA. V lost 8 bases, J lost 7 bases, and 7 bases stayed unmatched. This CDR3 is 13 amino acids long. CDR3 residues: CASETGLGGELFF. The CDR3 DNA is TGTGCCAGCGAGACAGGGTTGGGCGGGGAGCTGTTTTTT.

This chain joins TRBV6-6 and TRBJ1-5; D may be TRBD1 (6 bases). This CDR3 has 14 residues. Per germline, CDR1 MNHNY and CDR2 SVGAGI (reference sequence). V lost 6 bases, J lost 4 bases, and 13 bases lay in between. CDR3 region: CASRDTGMNQPQHF. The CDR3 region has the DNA TGTGCCAGCAGAGACACAGGGATGAATCAGCCCCAGCATTTT.

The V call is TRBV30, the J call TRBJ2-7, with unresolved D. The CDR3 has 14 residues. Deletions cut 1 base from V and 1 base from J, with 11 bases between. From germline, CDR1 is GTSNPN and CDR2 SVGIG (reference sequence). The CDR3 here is CAWSEGGKSYEQYF. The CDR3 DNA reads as TGTGCCTGGAGTGAAGGCGGCAAATCCTACGAGCAGTACTTC.

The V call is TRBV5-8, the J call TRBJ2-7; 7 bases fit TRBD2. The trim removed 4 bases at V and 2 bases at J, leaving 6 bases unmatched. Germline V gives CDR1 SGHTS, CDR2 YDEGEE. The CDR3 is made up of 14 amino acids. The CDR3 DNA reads TGTGCCAGCAGCCCCTGGGGGGGGGCCTACGAGCAGTACTTC. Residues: CASSPWGGAYEQYF. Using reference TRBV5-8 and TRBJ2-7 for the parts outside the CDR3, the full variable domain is EAGVTQSPTHLIKTRGQQATLRCSPISGHTSVYWYQQALGLGLQFLLWYDEGEERNRGNFPPRFSGRQFPNYSSELNVNALELEDSALYLCASSPWGGAYEQYFGPGTRLTVT.